A single sample is the source of the 2 T cell receptor beta chains below, sequenced in a study of T-cell reconstitution after alpha-beta-depleted transplantation in children. Unique molecular identifiers were used in preparing the TCRbeta library. TCRdb itself ran the PCR reads through MiXCR, one entry per CDR3 protein. The table has around 500,000 distinct CDR3 sequences, 23% seen once. Specimen: PBMCs, mostly from graft donor cells, collected 360 days after TCRalphabeta/CD19-depleted stem cell transplant. The receptors were sampled from a boy less than two years old who had a stem cell transplant for acute myeloid leukemia, so the T cells may come from the graft donor.

This clonotype was seen ten or more times. The chain recombines TRBV12-3 or TRBV12-4 with TRBJ2-1; D may be TRBD1 (6 bases). This CDR3 region has 14 residues. Trimming stripped 4 bases from V and 3 bases from J, with 10 bases between. This chain's CDR3 is CASSSRQVYNEQFF. The CDR3 nucleotides are TGTGCCAGCAGTTCCCGACAGGTCTACAATGAGCAGTTCTTC.

This clonotype was seen more than once but under ten times. The chain recombines TRBV28 with TRBJ1-5; 12 bases line up with TRBD1. V trimming: 6 bases; J trimming: 2 bases; junction bases outside the gene matches: 14. Germline V gene data show CDR1 as MDHEN and CDR2 as SYDVKM. This CDR3 has 19 amino acids. The CDR3 sequence: CASRPPGQGASRRNQPQHF. DNA of the CDR3: TGTGCCAGCAGACCTCCGGGACAGGGGGCGTCTAGGCGCAATCAGCCCCAGCATTTT.